The rows below give T cell receptor beta chains drawn from one sample of a study of blood T cell repertoires in COVID-19. Sequencing used immunoSEQ multiplex PCR; TCRdb keeps in-frame clones, though not all of them. The profile shows 55,000 to 75,000 clones, around three quarters of them singletons. The sample comprised peripheral blood. Receptors originate from a woman aged 70 to 79 with acute or convalescent COVID-19. Both conserved end residues are trimmed from each CDR3. Clone size appears in some rows only: once, few, many, or a class for an expanded clone.

TRBV28	TRBJ2-5	NA	ASSLDSFQETQY
TRBV5-6	TRBJ1-3	NA	ASSLIWGESGNTIY
TRBV6-6	TRBJ1-6	NA	ASREGQPNSPLH
TRBV7-2	TRBJ2-3	NA	ASSFGASGSDTQY
TRBV21-1	TRBJ1-4	NA	ASSKRGGAFSEKLF
TRBV28	TRBJ1-5	NA	ASSLLREPQH
TRBV9	TRBJ2-1	few	ASSLAGGRSYDNEQF
TRBV19	TRBJ1-4	NA	ASKWTALEREKLF
TRBV6-1	TRBJ1-3	NA	ASSEEGGLRDRNTIY
TRBV10-1	TRBJ2-5	NA	ASSVTSGSYETQY
TRBV30	TRBJ2-2	few	AWSDPTSGREGGELF
TRBV5-6	TRBJ2-5	NA	ASSSRREEY
TRBV5-1	TRBJ1-5	few	ASSPNPSSQPQH
TRBV4-3	TRBJ2-7	NA	ASSQNRQGAYEQY
TRBV6-5	TRBJ1-5	NA	ASSLTGGSNQPQH
TRBV2	TRBJ2-5	few	ASSVSGKGVEETQY
TRBV5-1	TRBJ2-2	NA	ASSARTSGATGELF